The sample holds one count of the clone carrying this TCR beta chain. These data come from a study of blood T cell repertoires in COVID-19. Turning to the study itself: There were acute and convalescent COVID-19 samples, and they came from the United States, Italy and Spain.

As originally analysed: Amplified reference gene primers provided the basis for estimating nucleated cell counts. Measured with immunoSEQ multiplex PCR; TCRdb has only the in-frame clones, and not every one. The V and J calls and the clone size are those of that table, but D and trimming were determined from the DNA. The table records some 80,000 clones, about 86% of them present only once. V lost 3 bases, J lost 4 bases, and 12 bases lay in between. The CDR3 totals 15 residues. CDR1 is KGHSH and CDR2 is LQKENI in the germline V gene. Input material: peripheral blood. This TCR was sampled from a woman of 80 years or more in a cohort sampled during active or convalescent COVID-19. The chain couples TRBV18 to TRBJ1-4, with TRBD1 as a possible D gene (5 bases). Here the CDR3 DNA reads TGTGCCAGCTCACCTGGTGGAGGGGTTAATGAAAAACTGTTTTTT. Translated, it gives CASSPGGGVNEKLFF.